This is a list of T cell receptor beta chains from one sample in a study of cytomegalovirus exposure and HLA in healthy donors. TCRdb keeps only in-frame clones here, not all; method: immunoSEQ multiplex PCR. The profile shows about 140,000 clones, about 66% of them singletons. Sequencing was carried out using PBMCs. The receptors come from a human donor in good health. Each CDR3 is given with its conserved first and last residue. D genes are given only for firm matches. Clone size appears in some rows only: once, few, many, or a class for an expanded clone.

D gene,clone size,CDR3 length,J gene,V gene,CDR3 DNA,CDR3 protein
TRBD1,few,15,TRBJ2-7,TRBV11-2,TGTGCCAGCAGCTTGGGGACAGGGGGATTCTACGAGCAGTACTTC,CASSLGTGGFYEQYF
TRBD1,.,14,TRBJ2-5,TRBV9,TGTGCCAGCAGCGCGGGACAGGGAAAAGAGACCCAGTACTTC,CASSAGQGKETQYF
TRBD2,.,16,TRBJ2-7,TRBV11-2,TGTGCCAGCAGCCCAAGTAGCGGGATAGGGGCCTACGAGCAGTACTTC,CASSPSSGIGAYEQYF
.,.,14,TRBJ1-1,TRBV6-5,TGTGCCAGCAGATCAGGGGAGGGGAACACTGAAGCTTTCTTT,CASRSGEGNTEAFF
TRBD2,.,15,TRBJ2-2,TRBV11-1,TGTGCCAGCAGCCGGACTAGCGGGAGATCCGGGGAGCTGTTTTTT,CASSRTSGRSGELFF
TRBD1,.,15,TRBJ1-2,TRBV5-6,TGTGCCAGCAGCTTGGCCGGACAGGGAGGCTATGGCTACACCTTC,CASSLAGQGGYGYTF
TRBD1,.,14,TRBJ1-1,TRBV5-1,TGCGCCAGCAGCCGACAGGGCCAGAACACTGAAGCTTTCTTT,CASSRQGQNTEAFF
TRBD2,.,16,TRBJ2-7,TRBV5-6,TGTGCCAGCAGCCTGGGTATTGGACTAGCGGGGGGGGAGCAGTACTTC,CASSLGIGLAGGEQYF
TRBD2,.,17,TRBJ2-1,TRBV5-6,TGTGCCAGCAGAACGACTAGCGGGAGGGCCTCTAGCAATGAGCAGTTCTTC,CASRTTSGRASSNEQFF
.,.,16,TRBJ2-3,TRBV5-4,TGTGCCAGCACCTCGGGACTCGGGGTGGGCACAGATACGCAGTATTTT,CASTSGLGVGTDTQYF
TRBD2,.,15,TRBJ2-3,TRBV10-2,TGCGCCAGCAGGGGACTAGCGGGAGCAGCAGATACGCAGTATTTT,CASRGLAGAADTQYF
.,.,14,TRBJ2-7,TRBV15,TGTGCCACCAGTCCGACTACAGAGTTCTACGAGCAGTACTTC,CATSPTTEFYEQYF
TRBD1,.,16,TRBJ2-2,TRBV19,TGTGCCAGTAGTATAGGGGACAGGGGGCCCGGCGGGGAGCTGTTTTTT,CASSIGDRGPGGELFF
.,few,15,TRBJ1-2,TRBV18,TGTGCCAGCTCACCCGAAACAGGGTACTCCTATGGCTACACCTTC,CASSPETGYSYGYTF
.,.,16,TRBJ1-6,TRBV18,TGTGCCAGCTCACCCACCCGGGACTCTTATAATTCACCCCTCCACTTT,CASSPTRDSYNSPLHF
.,.,14,TRBJ2-7,TRBV11-2,TGTGCCAGCAGCTTCCGGGGACTCTCCTACGAGCAGTACTTC,CASSFRGLSYEQYF
TRBD2,.,13,TRBJ2-3,TRBV2,TGTGCCAGCAGTGAATCCGGACTAGCGGGAGTTTATTTT,CASSESGLAGVYF
.,few,14,TRBJ2-7,TRBV7-9,TGTGCCAGCAGCCCCCCCCAGGGCGGGAACGAGCAGTACTTC,CASSPPQGGNEQYF
.,.,13,TRBJ2-2,TRBV5-4,TGTGCCAGCAGCTTGACAGGGACCGGGGAGCTGTTTTTT,CASSLTGTGELFF
.,once,14,TRBJ1-2,TRBV9,TGTGCCAGCAGCGTATTTGGGGGGGTTAGCGGCTACACCTTC,CASSVFGGVSGYTF